Each of the 29 T cell receptor beta chains below was sequenced from the same sample in a study of beta chain features in type 1 diabetes. Reverse transcription of all isolated RNA meant that expressed TCRB transcripts were sequenced. Some clones are missing from TCRdb's copy, which holds only in-frame ones; the method was immunoSEQ multiplex PCR. The data hold 900,000 or so clones, with about a sixth observed a single time. Sequencing was done on a sample of naive CD4+ T cells from blood. These receptors were obtained from a woman between 18 and 30 years old in good health.

This clone was seen a handful of times. The chain has TRBV5-6 and TRBJ2-7; TRBD2 is a possible D gene (5 bases). This CDR3 is 15 amino acids long. Trimming took 1 base from V and 3 from J, leaving 14 bases between them. Germline CDR1 SGHDT, CDR2 YYEEEE. CDR3 DNA: TGTGCCAGCAGCTTGCGCCCGGGAAAATACTACGAGCAGTACTTC. The encoded protein is CASSLRPGKYYEQYF. Together with reference TRBV5-6 and TRBJ2-7, the CDR3 gives the full variable domain: DAGVTQSPTHLIKTRGQQVTLRCSPKSGHDTVSWYQQALGQGPQFIFQYYEEEERQRGNFPDRFSGHQFPNYSSELNVNALLLGDSALYLCASSLRPGKYYEQYFGPGTRLTVT.

This clone has a handful of counts. The chain recombines TRBV29-1 with TRBJ1-1; D may be TRBD1 (6 bases). This CDR3 spans 14 amino acids. The germline V gene has CDR1 SQVTM and CDR2 ANQGSEA. V was clipped by 7 bases and J by 3 bases, with 18 bases between them. CDR3 sequence reads: CSAIFRGGYTEAFF. CDR3 sequence (DNA): TGCAGCGCGATCTTCAGGGGAGGGTACACTGAAGCTTTCTTT.

This clone appeared a few times. V usage is TRBV7-3 and J usage is TRBJ1-1; no clear D. Per the germline V gene, CDR1 is SGHTA and CDR2 is FQGTGA. Trimming cost V 5 bases and J 10 bases, with 17 bases left between them. This CDR3 is 13 amino acids long. The CDR3 DNA is TGTGCCAGCAGCCCCGCCGCGGGATTCGTAGCTTTCTTT. Protein: CASSPAAGFVAFF. The variable domain in full, completed from reference TRBV7-3 and TRBJ1-1, reads GAGVSQTPSNKVTEKGKYVELRCDPISGHTALYWYRQSLGQGPEFLIYFQGTGAADDSGLPNDRFFAVRPEGSVSTLKIQRTERGDSAVYLCASSPAAGFVAFFGQGTRLTVV.

Concerning this clone: Its ends do not fully match the called genes, so a read error is possible. J is TRBJ1-2 and V is TRBV11-2, with a tentative D call TRBD1 (5 bases). This CDR3 is 11 amino acids long. In germline, CDR1 is SGHAT, CDR2 FQNNGV. The CDR3 region is CASGFGDRYTF. In DNA, the CDR3 is TGTGCCAGCGGCTTTGGGGACCGTTACACCTTC.

This clone appeared once. Relative to the germline gene, one junction end is altered; a read error may explain this. The sample has other DNA sequences that encode this CDR3 too. This chain links TRBV27 with TRBJ2-5; D is tentatively TRBD1 or TRBD2 (5 bases each). The CDR3 spans 14 residues. The germline V gene encodes CDR1 MNHEY and CDR2 SMNVEV (reference sequence). DNA for the CDR3: TGTGCCAGCAGTTGGGGCTCCCGGGGCGAGACCCAATACTTC. Amino acid sequence: CASSWGSRGETQYF.

The chain links TRBV6-5 to TRBJ1-1; D remains unclear. Germline V gene data show CDR1 as MNHEY and CDR2 as SVGAGI. Trimming cost V 2 bases and J 5 bases, with 15 bases left between them. This CDR3 is built from 15 residues. CDR3 DNA: TGTGCCAGCAGTTACCCCCTGTTTGTGGGGACTGAAGCTTTCTTT. Protein product: CASSYPLFVGTEAFF.

This clone was seen more than once but under ten times. The V and J genes are TRBV5-4 and TRBJ2-5, with a weak D call TRBD1 (5 bases). Trimming pared 2 bases from V and 4 bases from J, leaving 9 bases between. Per germline, CDR1 SGHNT and CDR2 YYREEE (reference sequence). The CDR3 spans 13 residues. This chain's CDR3 is CASSLRTRETQYF. The CDR3 region has the DNA TGTGCCAGCAGCTTAAGGACACGAGAGACCCAGTACTTC.

The rearrangement joins TRBV7-2 to TRBJ2-1, with 8 bases fitting TRBD2. Germline CDR1 and CDR2: SGHTA and FQGNSA. V lost 0 bases to trimming and J lost 8 bases; unmatched junction nucleotides: 12. This CDR3 comprises 17 residues. CDR3: CASSLAATSGVGYEQFF. For the CDR3, the DNA is TGTGCCAGCAGCTTAGCGGCAACTAGCGGAGTCGGGTATGAGCAGTTCTTC.

This clone was counted only a few times. Other nucleotide sequences in the sample specify the same CDR3. The chain uses TRBV28 and TRBJ2-7; TRBD1 or TRBD2 may be the D gene (5 bases each). The CDR3 extends over 14 amino acids. V lost 4 bases, J lost 0 bases, and 10 bases lay in between. Germline CDR1 and CDR2: MDHEN and SYDVKM. The CDR3 nucleotides read TGTGCCAGCAGTTCTTCAGGGAGCTCCTACGAGCAGTACTTC. Translation: CASSSSGSSYEQYF. Combining the CDR3 with reference TRBV28 and TRBJ2-7 gives the whole variable domain DVKVTQSSRYLVKRTGEKVFLECVQDMDHENMFWYRQDPGLGLRLIYFSYDVKMKEKGDIPEGYSVSREKKERFSLILESASTNQTSMYLCASSSSGSSYEQYFGPGTRLTVT.

This sequence joins TRBV27 and TRBJ2-6; 7 nucleotides align to TRBD1. CDR1 and CDR2 (germline): MNHEY, SMNVEV (reference sequence). This CDR3 region has 15 residues. With 6 bases clipped from V and 2 bases from J, the junction kept 4 bases outside the gene matches. CDR3 residues: CASSETGAGANVLTF. In DNA, the CDR3 is TGTGCCAGCAGCGAAACAGGGGCTGGGGCCAACGTCCTGACTTTC.

This clone was seen a handful of times. The rearrangement links TRBV7-8 to TRBJ2-7, with a possible D match to TRBD2 (6 bases). This CDR3 region has 15 residues. Germline V gene lookup returns CDR1 SGHVS and CDR2 FQNEAQ. V lost 5 bases to trimming and J lost 5 bases, with 19 bases between them. This CDR3 reads CASSPSREPGDEQYF. CDR3 coding DNA: TGTGCCAGCAGCCCTTCCCGGGAGCCCGGGGACGAGCAGTACTTC.

This clone was seen a handful of times. The chain joins TRBV4-2 to TRBJ2-2, with 9 positions matching TRBD1. Germline trimming cut 0 bases from V and 4 bases from J; bases unmatched to any gene: 6. The CDR3 is made up of 17 amino acids. Germline CDR1 reads LGHNA; CDR2 reads YNFKEQ. CDR3 loop: CASSQDWDRVGTGELFF. The CDR3 nucleotides are TGTGCCAGCAGCCAAGATTGGGACAGGGTCGGCACCGGGGAGCTGTTTTTT.

About this clone: The sample carries other DNA sequences with the same CDR3. The chain carries TRBV5-4 and TRBJ2-6; D unclear. With 3 bases removed from V and 1 base from J, the gap between germline ends came to 8 bases. There are 15 residues in the CDR3. CDR1 is SGHNT, CDR2 YYREEE, per germline (reference sequence). CDR3 loop: CASSSQRSGANVLTF. CDR3 coding DNA: TGTGCCAGCAGCTCCCAGAGGTCTGGGGCCAACGTCCTGACTTTC. Full variable domain (remainder filled in from reference TRBV5-4 and TRBJ2-6): ETGVTQSPTHLIKTRGQQVTLRCSSQSGHNTVSWYQQALGQGPQFIFQYYREEENGRGNFPPRFSGLQFPNYSSELNVNALELDDSALYLCASSSQRSGANVLTFGAGSRLTVL.

This clone was recorded a few times. The chain has TRBV10-3 and TRBJ2-2; TRBD1 matches 8 bases. The CDR3 sequence is 13 residues long. Germline V gene sequence: CDR1 ENHRY, CDR2 SYGVKD. With V trimmed by 8 bases and J by 3 bases, 2 bases remained unmatched. The CDR3 loop reads CAIGQGYTGELFF. Here the CDR3 DNA reads TGTGCCATCGGACAGGGTTACACCGGGGAGCTGTTTTTT.

J is TRBJ2-3 and V is TRBV4-3; unclear D gene. The CDR3 sequence is 15 residues long. Germline CDR1 LGHNA, CDR2 YSLEER. Deletions cut 1 base from V and 2 bases from J, with 10 bases between. CDR3 in amino acids: CASSQGQITTDTQYF. The CDR3 nucleotides are TGCGCCAGCAGCCAAGGGCAGATTACCACAGATACGCAGTATTTT.

In this sample, this clone turned up a few times. The genes are TRBV9 and TRBJ1-3; TRBD1 might be the D (6 bases). Germline V gene sequence: CDR1 SGDLS, CDR2 YYNGEE. Trimming cost V 4 bases and J 0 bases, with 20 bases left between them. The CDR3 is 18 residues long. CDR3 nucleotides: TGTGCCAGCAGCTCTCAATTACAGGGAACCAGCTCTGGAAACACCATATATTTT. Translating gives CASSSQLQGTSSGNTIYF.

This clone was seen a few times. The V gene is TRBV27, the J gene TRBJ2-3, with D uncertain. With 2 bases removed from V and 1 base from J, the gap between germline ends came to 10 bases. CDR1 and CDR2 (germline): MNHEY, SMNVEV (reference sequence). CDR3 length: 15 residues. This CDR3 reads CASSLRLDGTDTQYF. For the CDR3, the DNA is TGTGCCAGCAGTTTAAGGCTCGACGGCACAGATACGCAGTATTTT.

This clone was detected only a few times. This chain uses TRBV15 with TRBJ2-7, with 9 bases fitting TRBD1. With V trimmed by 2 bases and J by 6 bases, 5 bases remained unmatched. Germline V gene lookup returns CDR1 LNHNV and CDR2 YYDKDF (reference sequence). The CDR3 contains 14 residues. The chain's CDR3 is CATSRRRDRVEQYF. DNA for the CDR3: TGTGCCACCAGCAGACGAAGGGACAGGGTCGAGCAGTACTTC.

The V and J genes are TRBV7-8 and TRBJ2-7; 7 nucleotides align to TRBD1. The CDR3 loop spans 17 amino acids. Germline lookup yields CDR1 SGHVS and CDR2 FQNEAQ. J gave up 3 bases and V 5 bases, and 16 bases lay outside the gene matches. DNA for the CDR3: TGTGCCAGCAGCCTCCTGAGGGGGCCACCGGGCGACTACGAGCAGTACTTC. Amino acids: CASSLLRGPPGDYEQYF.

The chain carries TRBV18 and TRBJ1-4; 8 bases map to TRBD1. This CDR3 spans 15 amino acids. Trimming removed 4 bases from V and 11 bases from J; junction bases left unmatched: 12. Per the germline V gene, CDR1 is KGHSH and CDR2 is LQKENI. CDR3 coding DNA: TGTGCCAGCTCACGGGCCCACGGACAGGGAGAGAAACTGTTTTTT. It translates to CASSRAHGQGEKLFF.

This clone was seen only a few times. The chain is built from TRBV18 and TRBJ2-5, with TRBD1 identical over 9 bases. The CDR3 is 16 residues long. CDR1 and CDR2 from the germline V gene are KGHSH and LQKENI. The J segment lost 5 bases and the V segment lost 1 base, leaving 8 bases of the junction unmatched. DNA for the CDR3: TGTGCCAGCTCACCACTTCCGGGACAGGGCAGCGAGACCCAGTACTTC. Translated: CASSPLPGQGSETQYF.

The sample holds a few counts of this clone. One junction end disagrees with the germline gene, perhaps due to a read error. The gene calls are TRBV6-5 and TRBJ2-1, with unresolved D. The germline gives CDR1 MNHEY, CDR2 SVGAGI. This CDR3 has 13 amino acids. CDR3 DNA sequence: TGTGCCAGCAGTCCCCACGGCTACGATGAGCAGTTCTTC. It yields the protein CASSPHGYDEQFF.

This chain uses TRBV21-1 with TRBJ2-1; no check of the table's D call, TRBD1, against the DNA was made. TRBV21-1 is a listed pseudogene. The CDR3 has 17 amino acids. Here the CDR3 DNA reads TGTGCCAGCAGCAAACCCCGACAGGGGTCCCCCTACAATGAGCAGTTCTTC. This encodes CASSKPRQGSPYNEQFF.

This clone was found a few times. V usage is TRBV5-1 and J usage is TRBJ2-7, with 7 bases aligning to TRBD2. V gave up 0 bases and J gave up 4 bases; unmatched junction bases: 4. This CDR3 is 14 amino acids long. Germline V gives CDR1 SGHRS, CDR2 YFSETQ. CDR3 amino acids: CASSLDGRQYEQYF. For the CDR3, the DNA is TGCGCCAGCAGCTTGGACGGGAGGCAATACGAGCAGTACTTC.

This clone was detected only a few times. The chain carries TRBV7-2 and TRBJ2-3; possibly TRBD1 for D (5 bases). The germline CDR1 and CDR2 sequences are SGHTA and FQGNSA. The V gene lost 5 bases and the J gene lost 7 bases, with 19 bases spanning the gap. CDR3 length: 15 amino acids. The CDR3 is CASSDSSAPAHTQYF. In DNA form, the CDR3 reads TGTGCCAGCAGCGACAGCAGCGCCCCGGCCCATACGCAGTATTTT. Looking up the rest from reference TRBV7-2 and TRBJ2-3 gives the full variable domain: GAGVSQSPSNKVTEKGKDVELRCDPISGHTALYWYRQSLGQGLEFLIYFQGNSAPDKSGLPSDRFSAERTGGSVSTLTIQRTQQEDSAVYLCASSDSSAPAHTQYFGPGTRLTVL.

This clone was detected a few times. The chain has TRBV27 and TRBJ2-3, with 10 bases matching TRBD2. This CDR3 is built from 16 residues. Germline CDR1 MNHEY, CDR2 SMNVEV (reference sequence). With V trimmed by 5 bases and J by 4 bases, 9 bases remained unmatched. The CDR3 loop reads CASSLRSSGRSDTQYF. In DNA form, the CDR3 reads TGTGCCAGCAGTCTGAGGAGTAGCGGGAGGTCAGATACGCAGTATTTT.

This clone was found a few times. The DNA of the CDR3 is TGTGCCAGCAGCAAATTTACGGTGAACACCGGGGAGCTGTTTTTT. Translation: CASSKFTVNTGELFF. The J gene is TRBJ2-2, the V gene TRBV7-9; D remains unclear. The germline CDR1 and CDR2 sequences are SEHNR and FQNEAQ (reference sequence). V gave up 5 bases and J gave up 1 base, with 11 bases separating them. The CDR3 loop spans 15 amino acids. The whole variable domain, remainder taken from reference TRBV7-9 and TRBJ2-2, is DTGVSQNPRHKITKRGQNVTFRCDPISEHNRLYWYRQTLGQGPEFLTYFQNEAQLEKSRLLSDRFSAERPKGSFSTLEIQRTEQGDSAMYLCASSKFTVNTGELFFGEGSRLTVL.

This clone was found a few times. V gene TRBV4-3 combines with J gene TRBJ1-1; weak D call: TRBD1 (6 bases). The CDR3 runs 16 residues. Trimming removed 2 bases at V and 4 bases at J, with 17 bases between. CDR1 and CDR2 (germline): LGHNA, YSLEER. The CDR3 loop reads CASSQHPKGGVTEAFF. For the CDR3, the DNA is TGCGCCAGCAGCCAACATCCCAAGGGGGGAGTCACTGAAGCTTTCTTT.

This clone was recorded a few times. The chain recombines TRBV5-4 with TRBJ2-7; D is perhaps TRBD2 (5 bases). The length of the CDR3 is 15 residues. Trimming shortened V by 0 bases and J by 2 bases, and 12 bases separated the two germline ends. Germline V gene lookup returns CDR1 SGHNT and CDR2 YYREEE (reference sequence). As DNA, the CDR3 is TGTGCCAGCAGCTTGGCACTAGGGAACGCCTACGAGCAGTACTTC. Amino acid sequence: CASSLALGNAYEQYF.